These 22 T cell receptor beta chains came from one sample sequenced in a study of radiotherapy plus CTLA-4 blockade in lung cancer. Repertoires were generated with immunoSEQ multiplex PCR, while TCRdb's copy carries only in-frame clones and drops some. The table records more than 90,000 clones, 88% of them present only once. The material was peripheral blood, obtained from a patient treated with radiotherapy plus ipilimumab. These receptors all stem from a human donor with non-small cell lung cancer that progressed on radiotherapy plus ipilimumab.

This clone has a handful of counts. This chain uses TRBV2 with TRBJ2-2; D unclear. CDR3 size: 13 residues. Germline V gene data show CDR1 as SNHLY and CDR2 as FYNNEI. The CDR3 spells CASRTYNTGELFF. The CDR3 nucleotides read TGTGCAAGTCGGACCTATAACACCGGGGAGCTGTTTTTT.

This chain uses TRBV19 with TRBJ2-5, with no clear D. Trimming shortened V by 1 base and J by 1 base, and 7 bases separated the two germline ends. The CDR3 sequence is 14 residues long. CDR1 is LNHDA and CDR2 is SQIVND in the germline V gene (reference sequence). The CDR3 bases are TGTGCCAGTAGTATAGGTGGACCCCAAGAGACCCAGTACTTC. It encodes CASSIGGPQETQYF.

The chain uses TRBV4-2 and TRBJ2-6, with D uncertain. CDR3 size: 16 residues. Germline V lookup: CDR1 LGHNA, CDR2 YNFKEQ. V was clipped by 3 bases and J by 0 bases, with 9 bases between them. The CDR3 DNA sequence: TGTGCCAGCAGCCACTGGAGTTCCTCTGGGGCCAACGTCCTGACTTTC. Protein product: CASSHWSSSGANVLTF.

J is TRBJ2-1 and V is TRBV29-1, with TRBD2 as a possible D gene (7 bases). The CDR3 runs to 17 residues. Trimming shortened V by 5 bases and J by 4 bases, and 24 bases separated the two germline ends. Germline V CDR1 and CDR2: SQVTM, ANQGSEA. The chain's CDR3 is CSVRDTFGGGLYNEQFF. CDR3 sequence (DNA): TGCAGCGTTCGGGACACCTTCGGGGGAGGGCTTTACAATGAGCAGTTCTTC.

The DNA for the CDR3 is TGTGCCAGCACCAAACAGGCGACCAATGAAAAACTGTTTTTT. It specifies CASTKQATNEKLFF. The chain couples TRBV9 to TRBJ1-4; possibly TRBD1 for D (5 bases). With 6 bases removed from V and 5 bases from J, the gap between germline ends came to 14 bases. Germline values: CDR1 SGDLS, CDR2 YYNGEE. The CDR3 covers 14 residues.

The gene calls are TRBV5-1 and TRBJ2-6; D remains ambiguous. Germline V gene data show CDR1 as SGHRS and CDR2 as YFSETQ. The CDR3 consists of 12 residues. Trimming took 7 bases from V and 6 from J, leaving 8 bases between them. The chain's CDR3 is CASYDEANVLTF. The CDR3 coding sequence is TGCGCCAGCTATGATGAGGCCAACGTCCTGACTTTC.

The chain is built from TRBV7-6 and TRBJ2-5, with D possibly matching TRBD2 (5 bases). CDR1 and CDR2 (germline): SGHVS, FNYEAQ. The CDR3 is made up of 13 amino acids. Trimming cost V 1 base and J 4 bases, with 7 bases left between them. CDR3 loop: CASSLGGPETQYF. The CDR3, as DNA: TGTGCCAGCAGCTTAGGAGGGCCAGAGACCCAGTACTTC.

In DNA form, the CDR3 reads TGCGCCAGCAGCTCGGGGGGTGACACCGGGGAGCTGTTTTTT. It translates to CASSSGGDTGELFF. The chain links TRBV5-1 to TRBJ2-2, with TRBD2 identical over 7 bases. J lost 3 bases, V lost 3 bases, and 2 bases had no gene match. This CDR3 has 14 residues. CDR1 SGHRS and CDR2 YFSETQ come from the germline V gene.

V is TRBV20-1 and J is TRBJ1-4; D uncertain. The germline CDR1 and CDR2 sequences are DFQATT and SNEGSKA (reference sequence). V shed 4 bases and J shed 5 bases, with 5 bases lying between them. This CDR3 has 11 residues. The CDR3 sequence is CSATENEKLFF. In DNA form, the CDR3 reads TGCAGTGCTACCGAAAATGAAAAACTGTTTTTT.

The gene calls are TRBV5-1 and TRBJ2-1; TRBD1 matches at 8 bases. This CDR3 is built from 15 residues. Losses at the gene ends were 5 bases for V and 8 bases for J; bases not matched to a gene: 12. Germline V gives CDR1 SGHRS, CDR2 YFSETQ. The CDR3 DNA reads TGCGCCAGCAGACCAAGGAGGACAGGGTGGGATGAGCAGTTCTTC. Protein product: CASRPRRTGWDEQFF.

The rearrangement links TRBV11-3 to TRBJ2-3, with D hard to call. Per germline, CDR1 SGHNT and CDR2 YENEEA. The CDR3 totals 16 residues. The V end lost 4 bases, the J end lost 4 bases, and 18 bases lay between the germline ends. CDR3 region: CASSSGVGSWADTQYF. The CDR3 bases are TGTGCCAGCAGCTCGGGTGTGGGGTCTTGGGCAGATACGCAGTATTTT. Full variable domain (outside the CDR3, taken from reference TRBV11-3 and TRBJ2-3): EAGVVQSPRYKIIEKKQPVAFWCNPISGHNTLYWYLQNLGQGPELLIRYENEEAVDDSQLPKDRFSAERLKGVDSTLKIQPAELGDSAVYLCASSSGVGSWADTQYFGPGTRLTVL.

The gene calls are TRBV29-1 and TRBJ1-4; tentatively, D is TRBD1 (5 bases). The CDR3 is 13 amino acids. Trimming cost V 2 bases and J 3 bases, with 7 bases left between them. The germline V gene encodes CDR1 SQVTM and CDR2 ANQGSEA. The CDR3 reads CSVESGSNEKLFF. CDR3 coding DNA: TGCAGCGTTGAATCAGGGTCTAATGAAAAACTGTTTTTT.

The gene calls are TRBV4-1 and TRBJ1-2; weak D call: TRBD1 (5 bases). This CDR3 is 15 amino acids long. Trimming cost V 2 bases and J 0 bases, with 10 bases left between them. Germline loops: CDR1 MGHRA, CDR2 YSYEKL. CDR3 sequence: CASSQLDTANYGYTF. The CDR3 DNA follows: TGCGCCAGCAGCCAACTGGACACCGCTAACTATGGCTACACCTTC.

This chain links TRBV2 with TRBJ1-4, with TRBD1 as a possible D gene (6 bases). Germline V lookup: CDR1 SNHLY, CDR2 FYNNEI. The CDR3 consists of 16 residues. V was clipped by 6 bases and J by 0 bases, with 14 bases between them. The CDR3 loop is CASRGGQTATNEKLFF. CDR3 DNA sequence: TGTGCCAGCAGGGGTGGACAGACCGCAACTAATGAAAAACTGTTTTTT.

This clone was counted only a few times. The V gene is TRBV27, the J gene TRBJ2-3, with D perhaps given as TRBD1 or TRBD2 (6 bases each). The germline gives CDR1 MNHEY, CDR2 SMNVEV (reference sequence). This CDR3 is built from 15 residues. V was trimmed by 1 base and J by 8 bases, leaving 16 bases between them. CDR3 amino acids: CASSLWAGEVGTQYF. In nucleotides, the CDR3 is TGTGCCAGCAGTTTATGGGCAGGGGAGGTTGGTACGCAGTATTTT.

This clone appeared a few times. The CDR3: CASSYGQGAGDGEQYF. CDR3 in DNA: TGTGCCAGCAGTTATGGCCAGGGTGCGGGGGACGGCGAGCAGTACTTC. The chain employs TRBV6-6 and TRBJ2-7, with TRBD2 matching over 7 bases. The CDR3 spans 16 residues. J gave up 6 bases and V 3 bases, and 14 bases lay outside the gene matches. Looked up from germline, CDR1 is MNHNY and CDR2 is SVGAGI (reference sequence).

This clone appeared once. The chain is built from TRBV10-3 and TRBJ1-2; D uncertain. Between the trimmed V and J ends, which lost 1 base and 6 bases, there was a span of 15 bases. There are 15 residues in the CDR3. From germline, CDR1 is ENHRY and CDR2 SYGVKD. DNA for the CDR3: TGTGCCATCAGTGAGTTGCCCGAAGGAGGGCATGGCTACACCTTC. Its translation is CAISELPEGGHGYTF.

The chain employs TRBV11-3 and TRBJ1-1; weak D call: TRBD1 (5 bases). Germline lookup yields CDR1 SGHNT and CDR2 YENEEA. The V end lost 5 bases, the J end lost 5 bases, and 12 bases lay between the germline ends. This CDR3 is 13 amino acids long. CDR3 amino acids: CASSRDRWTEAFF. The CDR3 DNA reads as TGTGCCAGCAGCCGAGACAGATGGACTGAAGCTTTCTTT.

The chain has TRBV11-2 and TRBJ1-4; D is ambiguous. Germline lookup yields CDR1 SGHAT and CDR2 FQNNGV. V dropped 5 bases and J dropped 9 bases, with 25 bases sitting between them. The CDR3 sequence is 17 residues long. Here the CDR3 reads CASSPIYRETQVKKLFF. In DNA form, the CDR3 reads TGTGCCAGCAGCCCCATATACCGGGAGACGCAAGTAAAAAAACTGTTTTTT.

The V call is TRBV7-3, the J call TRBJ1-4, with 9 positions matching TRBD1. Trimming cost V 5 bases and J 5 bases; bases outside gene matches: 6. The CDR3 totals 15 residues. The germline gives CDR1 SGHTA, CDR2 FQGTGA. This CDR3 reads CASSATGGPNEKLFF. DNA of the CDR3: TGTGCCAGCAGCGCGACAGGGGGGCCGAATGAAAAACTGTTTTTT.

The V gene is TRBV9, the J gene TRBJ2-7; weak D call: TRBD2 (5 bases). V gave up 0 bases and J gave up 0 bases, with 13 bases separating them. The CDR3 contains 16 residues. Germline V gene sequence: CDR1 SGDLS, CDR2 YYNGEE. The CDR3 DNA sequence: TGTGCCAGCAGCGTAGACGGCGGGTCTGCCTCCTACGAGCAGTACTTC. This encodes CASSVDGGSASYEQYF.

The rearrangement uses TRBV9 and TRBJ1-1, with D maybe TRBD1 (6 bases). The germline V gene encodes CDR1 SGDLS and CDR2 YYNGEE. The CDR3 is 14 residues long. Trimming pared 0 bases from V and 4 bases from J, leaving 10 bases between. This CDR3 reads CASSVVGTPTEAFF. The CDR3 DNA follows: TGTGCCAGCAGCGTAGTAGGGACACCCACTGAAGCTTTCTTT.